One sample yielded the 21 T cell receptor beta chains listed below, sequenced in a study of OX40 agonist ivuxolimab in advanced cancers. The protocol used for the library was the immunoSEQ multiplex PCR assay. In TCRdb, the immuneACCESS table is reduced to in-frame sequences with V and J assigned. These tables do not hold every clone; where another copy was compared, an unresolved V gene accounts for under half, and the others remain unexplained. This sample is represented by 18,000 or so clones; 87% of them were singletons. The ten largest account for roughly a third of the sample. The material sequenced was CD4+ or CD8+ T cells sorted from blood, taken in a trial of the OX40 agonist ivuxolimab. The receptors here all came from an adult with an advanced solid tumor such as melanoma, head and neck, liver or kidney cancer.

The chain couples TRBV6-5 to TRBJ2-5, with 9 nucleotides matching TRBD2. J gave up 5 bases and V 4 bases, and 11 bases lay outside the gene matches. This CDR3 is 16 amino acids long. CDR1 and CDR2 from the germline V gene are MNHEY and SVGAGI. In nucleotides, the CDR3 is TGTGCCAGCAGTTGGAATAGCGGGAGCAATAGGGAGACCCAGTACTTC. Translating gives CASSWNSGSNRETQYF.

Worth noting for this clone: A read error may produce the germline difference seen at one junction end. V usage is TRBV7-7 and J usage is TRBJ2-1; D ambiguous. CDR1 and CDR2 (germline): SSHAT, FNYEAQ (reference sequence). The CDR3 is made up of 13 amino acids. CDR3 amino acids: CASSYSRVNEQFF. The CDR3 DNA sequence: TGTGCTAGCAGCTATAGTCGGGTGAATGAGCAGTTCTTC.

The chain couples TRBV21-1 to TRBJ2-3; the DNA was not compared with TRBD1, the D call given in the table. TRBV21-1 is labeled a pseudogene. The CDR3 sequence is 13 residues long. CDR3 sequence reads: CLPRDRVLYTQYF. CDR3 DNA sequence: TGCCTACCCCGTGACAGGGTCTTATATACGCAGTATTTT.

The chain carries TRBV9 and TRBJ2-5, with D possibly matching TRBD2 (6 bases). With 4 bases removed from V and 4 bases from J, the gap between germline ends came to 11 bases. The CDR3 is 13 residues long. Germline V CDR1 and CDR2: SGDLS, YYNGEE. The CDR3 DNA sequence: TGTGCCAGCAGCCCTTGGGGAGGAGAGACCCAGTACTTC. It encodes CASSPWGGETQYF.

The chain links TRBV28 to TRBJ1-1; TRBD1 might be the D (6 bases). The length of the CDR3 is 15 residues. Germline V gives CDR1 MDHEN, CDR2 SYDVKM. With 2 bases removed from V and 4 bases from J, the gap between germline ends came to 14 bases. DNA of the CDR3: TGTGCCAGCAGTTTAACCCCGGGGGCGGGCACTGAAGCTTTCTTT. It is translated as CASSLTPGAGTEAFF.

This chain connects TRBV7-9 to TRBJ1-1; D is unclear. CDR1 and CDR2 from the germline V gene are SEHNR and FQNEAQ (reference sequence). The CDR3 has 13 residues. V was clipped by 4 bases and J by 2 bases, with 8 bases between them. Written as DNA, the CDR3 is TGTGCCAGCAGCTCTCCAGTTAACACTGAAGCTTTCTTT. As protein: CASSSPVNTEAFF.

This clone turned up a few times. The rearrangement links TRBV9 to TRBJ2-7, with unresolved D. Germline lookup yields CDR1 SGDLS and CDR2 YYNGEE. The V and J ends lost 3 bases and 6 bases respectively, with 7 bases between them. This CDR3 has 11 amino acids. In nucleotides, the CDR3 is TGTGCCAGCAGCGGCTCGGGCGAGCAGTACTTC. Amino acids: CASSGSGEQYF.

This clone is hyperexpanded. The J gene is TRBJ2-7, the V gene TRBV28, with 9 positions matching TRBD2. J gave up 3 bases and V 5 bases, and 8 bases lay outside the gene matches. Looked up from germline, CDR1 is MDHEN and CDR2 is SYDVKM. The CDR3 loop spans 15 amino acids. In nucleotides, the CDR3 is TGTGCCAGCAGTCAGGTAGCGGGAGCGTTCTACGAGCAGTACTTC. It encodes CASSQVAGAFYEQYF.

The chain has TRBV15 and TRBJ2-7; TRBD1 agrees at 7 bases. Losses at the gene ends were 3 bases for V and 3 bases for J; bases not matched to a gene: 5. Germline V lookup: CDR1 LNHNV, CDR2 YYDKDF (reference sequence). The length of the CDR3 is 14 residues. The CDR3 loop is CATSSFAGGYEQYF. The CDR3 DNA sequence: TGTGCCACCAGCAGCTTTGCAGGGGGCTACGAGCAGTACTTC.

This chain uses TRBV5-4 with TRBJ2-7; perhaps D is TRBD1 or TRBD2 (5 bases each). Looked up from germline, CDR1 is SGHNT and CDR2 is YYREEE (reference sequence). The CDR3 loop spans 13 amino acids. The ends were cut back, 3 bases at V and 0 bases at J, with 7 bases in the middle. The CDR3 DNA sequence: TGTGCCAGCAGCTCGGGACCCTCCTACGAGCAGTACTTC. Translated: CASSSGPSYEQYF.

This chain links TRBV6-5 with TRBJ1-4; tentative D call: TRBD1 (6 bases). Germline CDR1 and CDR2: MNHEY and SVGAGI. Trimming removed 10 bases from V and 2 bases from J, with 11 bases in between. The CDR3 runs 13 residues. CDR3 protein: CATQGPTNEKLFF. CDR3 nucleotide sequence: TGTGCCACACAGGGCCCTACTAATGAAAAACTGTTTTTT.

This clone was counted between two and nine times. The CDR3 spells CASSYRGHEDGYTF. As DNA, the CDR3 is TGTGCCAGCAGTTACAGGGGGCATGAGGATGGCTACACCTTC. The chain is built from TRBV27 and TRBJ1-2, with TRBD1 matching over 9 bases. The CDR3 spans 14 residues. Germline CDR1 is MNHEY and CDR2 is SMNVEV (reference sequence). Trimming at V came to 4 bases and at J to 6 bases, leaving 6 bases not matched to a gene.

The chain employs TRBV30 and TRBJ2-1, with 12 bases aligning to TRBD2. With 4 bases clipped from V and 6 bases from J, the junction kept 7 bases outside the gene matches. Germline CDR1 GTSNPN, CDR2 SVGIG (reference sequence). The CDR3 runs 15 residues. CDR3 nucleotide sequence: TGTGCCTGGACTAAGAGACTAGCGGGAGTCAATGAGCAGTTCTTC. Translated: CAWTKRLAGVNEQFF.

The CDR3 is CASSSRLAGGGETQYF. For the CDR3, the DNA is TGTGCCAGCAGTTCCCGACTAGCGGGAGGGGGGGAGACCCAGTACTTC. The V call is TRBV28, the J call TRBJ2-5; 14 bases match TRBD2. The CDR3 runs to 16 residues. Germline V gene data show CDR1 as MDHEN and CDR2 as SYDVKM. V shed 4 bases, J shed 5 bases, and the junction held 6 bases outside the gene matches.

The CDR3 nucleotides read TGTGCCAGCAGCGAAACCGGGACAGGGAGCCAAGAGACCCAGTACTTC. Its protein is CASSETGTGSQETQYF. The chain couples TRBV28 to TRBJ2-5; 9 bases are a match to TRBD1. V gave up 6 bases and J gave up 1 base; unmatched junction bases: 9. Germline-derived CDR1 and CDR2 are MDHEN and SYDVKM. The CDR3 has 16 amino acids.

This clone was found a few times. The chain is built from TRBV6-5 and TRBJ2-1; no definite D call. The CDR3 is made up of 15 amino acids. Germline V CDR1 and CDR2: MNHEY, SVGAGI. Trimming removed 0 bases from V and 6 bases from J, with 12 bases in between. The CDR3: CASSYSSQEGNEQFF. The CDR3 DNA sequence: TGTGCCAGCAGTTACTCAAGTCAGGAAGGCAATGAGCAGTTCTTC.

This clone was counted once. The chain couples TRBV29-1 to TRBJ2-3; no firm D call. Germline V gene data show CDR1 as SQVTM and CDR2 as ANQGSEA. V shed 2 bases and J shed 0 bases, with 9 bases lying between them. This CDR3 spans 14 amino acids. The CDR3 nucleotides are TGCAGCGTTGAATGGGCGGAGAGCACAGATACGCAGTATTTT. As protein: CSVEWAESTDTQYF.

CDR3 residues: CASSIVRFGSTEAFF. The CDR3 DNA reads as TGTGCCAGCAGCATTGTCCGGTTTGGTAGCACTGAAGCTTTCTTT. The chain has TRBV7-9 and TRBJ1-1; D ambiguous. There are 15 residues in the CDR3. Trimming removed 5 bases at V and 4 bases at J, with 17 bases between. Germline CDR1 SEHNR, CDR2 FQNEAQ (reference sequence).

The genes are TRBV27 and TRBJ2-3; 8 bases agree with TRBD2. In germline, CDR1 is MNHEY, CDR2 SMNVEV (reference sequence). V was pared by 4 bases and J by 5 bases, with 11 bases of the junction left unmatched. This CDR3 is built from 16 residues. CDR3 sequence reads: CASSSRDGGEKDTQYF. The DNA of the CDR3 is TGTGCCAGCAGTTCAAGGGACGGGGGGGAAAAAGATACGCAGTATTTT.

This clone was counted a single time. The chain joins TRBV19 to TRBJ1-1, with 8 positions matching TRBD1. The CDR3 is made up of 15 amino acids. V was pared by 4 bases and J by 1 base, with 5 bases of the junction left unmatched. The V gene's germline CDR1 is LNHDA and CDR2 SQIVND (reference sequence). The CDR3 DNA reads TGTGCCAGTAGTACCCTAGGGACAGGGAACACTGAAGCTTTCTTT. Residues: CASSTLGTGNTEAFF. The variable domain in full, completed from reference TRBV19 and TRBJ1-1, reads DGGITQSPKYLFRKEGQNVTLSCEQNLNHDAMYWYRQDPGQGLRLIYYSQIVNDFQKGDIAEGYSVSREKKESFPLTVTSAQKNPTAFYLCASSTLGTGNTEAFFGQGTRLTVV.

The V and J genes are TRBV7-9 and TRBJ2-3; 9 bases line up with TRBD1. Germline V gene data show CDR1 as SEHNR and CDR2 as FQNEAQ (reference sequence). The CDR3 covers 13 residues. Unmatched junction bases numbered 8, after V lost 3 bases and J lost 13 bases. Here the CDR3 reads CASSFGTGPPEYF. The CDR3 nucleotides are TGTGCCAGCAGCTTCGGGACAGGGCCCCCGGAGTATTTT.